This T cell receptor beta chain was sequenced during a study of CD8+ T cells in alopecia areata (dated by TCRdb to the late 2010s). With respect to the entire study: The treated patients took part in an open-label pilot trial in which moderate-to-severe alopecia areata was treated with oral tofacitinib at 5 to 10 mg twice daily. Tofacitinib was administered for 6 to 18 months, and 6 months of follow-up off drug were then conducted to assess delayed response and recurrence. The study used high-throughput TCRbeta sequencing to examine T cell clonal expansion in alopecia areata, in both the C3H/HeJ mouse model and human patients. In humans, TCRbeta sequencing was performed on scalp tissue and on sorted CD4+ and CD8+ peripheral blood T cells from healthy controls and from patients with patchy or totalis/universalis alopecia areata. Tofacitinib-treated patients had biopsies at baseline and at 4 and 24 weeks of treatment, with a later scalp biopsy in several patients. Clonality in the scalp was compared among normal scalp (n=4), patchy alopecia areata scalp (n=8), and alopecia totalis/universalis scalp (n=8). The RNA source kit depended on sample type: the PAXgene miRNA kit for fixed scalp, the miRNeasy kit for PBMCs, and the RNeasy kit for mouse skin. TCRbeta CDR3 regions were amplified by immunoSEQ multiplex PCR using 35 Vbeta forward and 13 Jbeta reverse primers.

Study-wide conclusions, independent of this receptor: TCR sequences shared between patients were less clear than in mice, possibly partly because of HLA diversity in the patient population. Compared with normal scalp, lesional scalp, particularly in alopecia totalis/universalis, had higher clonality and more expanded CD8+ clones, which suggests antigenic drive. Resident alphabeta T cells in normal human skin are also sequenced, complicating scalp TCR repertoire analysis, unlike mouse skin dominated by gammadelta T cells.

With regard to this clone: This clone's antigen is unknown. No much larger clone exists at a distance of one base, and base qualities are not known.

A distance of 11 bases separates the germline ends of V and J, which lose 5 bases and 4 bases respectively. CDR1 and CDR2, per the germline V gene (reference sequence), are MNHEY and SMNVEV. The CDR3, from cysteine to phenylalanine, totals 13 residues. Only CDR3 DNA remains: 39 bases, in frame from the first base. Peripheral blood and lesional scalp punch biopsies were obtained from patients with alopecia areata. After PBMCs were isolated by density centrifugation and stained for CD3, CD4 and CD8, a FACSAria was used to sort CD4+ and CD8+ T cells. Libraries came from the immunoSEQ multiplex PCR assay. RNA was extracted from all samples and reverse transcribed into cDNA as template for TCR sequencing. First-strand cDNA was synthesized with SuperScript III using a 2:1 mix of oligo-dT and random hexamers. A synthetic immune receptor repertoire was used to assess amplification bias, and residual bias was removed computationally. The authors' analysis ran thus. Raw reads were preprocessed for error removal, and CDR3 was defined according to IMGT conventions as running from the conserved cysteine to phenylalanine. Clonality was computed by normalizing Shannon entropy by log2 of the number of productive unique TCRs and subtracting the result from 1. Whether each scalp clone was CD4 or CD8 was inferred by checking scalp TCRbeta sequences against the CD4 and CD8 repertoires from sorted blood. TCRdb carries this immuneACCESS record with in-frame sequences only. Its versions omit some clonotypes, under half of them owing to an unresolved V gene in the studies checked, with the rest unexplained. The DNA was the basis for D and trimming; V, J and clone size are from that table. This sample has more than 95,000 clones in its table, and around two fifths of those were observed once. About 3.1% of the sample is held by the ten biggest clonotypes.

The TCR comes from a human donor with alopecia areata. This chain joins TRBV27 to TRBJ2-5, with no confidently assigned D gene. The specimen sequenced was CD4+ T cells sorted from blood. The DNA is TGTGCCAGCAGTCCCATAATGGGAGAGACCCAGTACTTC. Its translation reads: CASSPIMGETQYF.